This TCR beta chain was obtained from a study of blood T cell repertoires in COVID-19. Overall study context: COVID-19 samples collected from the United States, Italy and Spain covered acute and convalescent phases. T cells, B-cell-depleted T cells, or PBMCs supplied cDNA or gDNA.

This CDR3 comprises 16 residues. In germline, CDR1 is SGHVS, CDR2 FNYEAQ. V was clipped by 1 base and J by 2 bases; unmatched bases: 8. Here immunoSEQ multiplex PCR was the method, and the copy in TCRdb shows in-frame clones only, minus some. There are under 140,000 clones in the sample; about 85% occur only once, and roughly 5% lies in the top ten. Sequencing was performed on peripheral blood. The sequence derives from a human donor in a cohort sampled during active COVID-19. The chain couples TRBV7-6 to TRBJ2-7; 7 bases line up with TRBD2. CDR3 region: CASSLGSAGPTYEQYF. DNA for the CDR3: TGTGCCAGCAGCTTAGGGTCAGCGGGACCAACCTACGAGCAGTACTTC.